Included here is one TCR beta chain sequence, with context. What it binds is not known. The data originate from a study of shared clonotypes between healthy human individuals. Findings and caveats of the study: The sampled material consisted only of blood, and tissue repertoires are likely to differ.

Ten immunoSEQ deep assay plates were used by the authors to sequence unsorted PBMC DNA. The data were produced by immunoSEQ multiplex PCR, yet TCRdb's version contains in-frame clones alone and is incomplete. The sample contains hundreds of thousands of clones, around 81% of which appear only once. Adults of Caucasian background living in Nashville, Tennessee made up all donors. Unsorted samples used some 89 million PBMCs for genomic DNA. Trimming cost V 5 bases and J 5 bases; bases outside gene matches: 5. This CDR3 contains 14 residues. Germline lookup yields CDR1 SEHNR and CDR2 FQNEAQ (reference sequence).

This clonotype was sampled from a woman aged 35 to 49 in good health. Some clones in this sample may be carry-over from other donors' samples. The sample was PBMCs. This chain links TRBV7-9 with TRBJ2-5; the match to TRBD1 covers 10 bases. CDR3 region: CASSPTGGAETQYF. In nucleotides, the CDR3 is TGTGCCAGCAGCCCGACAGGGGGCGCGGAGACCCAGTACTTC.